The clone carrying this T cell receptor (beta chain) showed up many times. Antigen specificity is unknown. This entry belongs to a study of T cell repertoires in cytomegalovirus infection. Study-wide results and limits: The ex vivo response was dominated by HLA-C-restricted CMV-specific TCR beta clonotypes. Based on cumulative public TCR beta family frequency, carriers of CMV plus the relevant HLA were identified.

TCRdb recomputed calls from the reads with MiXCR, one row per CDR3 protein. The sample contains approximately 590,000 distinct CDR3 sequences, over 35% of which appear only once. The germline V and J ends were trimmed by 1 base and 5 bases, with 11 bases remaining between them. The CDR3 totals 14 residues. The V gene's germline CDR1 is SGHTA and CDR2 FQGNSA. The TCR sequence derives from a human donor in good health (CMV status not recorded). Some clones in this sample may be carry-over from other donors' samples. The V call is TRBV7-2, the J call TRBJ2-5, with D unresolved. Sequenced material: cultured PBMCs, taken from culture after CMV antigen stimulation. For the CDR3, the DNA is TGTGCCAGCAGCTTAGGGGGTGGTCCCGAGACCCAGTACTTC. Protein sequence: CASSLGGGPETQYF.